Listed here is a single T cell receptor beta chain. Per the study methods: Estimates of nucleated cell counts were drawn from the amplification of reference gene primers. Profiled with immunoSEQ multiplex PCR; TCRdb holds only in-frame clones, not every one. Clone size and V and J calls were adopted from that table, with D and trimming inferred from the DNA. The sample includes about 250,000 clones, about 91% of them seen just once. Seattle patient enrollment occurred during active infection, with longitudinal follow-up thereafter. The data derive from a study of blood T cell repertoires in COVID-19. Looking at the study overall: Sites across the United States, Italy and Spain contributed samples from acute and convalescent COVID-19.

The V gene's germline CDR1 is SQVTM and CDR2 ANQGSEA. CDR3 size: 13 residues. Trimming shortened V by 4 bases and J by 1 base, and 10 bases separated the two germline ends. The sequenced sample consisted of peripheral blood. The gene calls are TRBV29-1 and TRBJ1-1; possible D gene TRBD1, 6 bases. The TCR originated in a woman aged 25 to 39 with COVID-19, enrolled during active disease. The DNA for the CDR3 is TGCAGCGTTGGTCTGGGACAGAACACTGAAGCTTTCTTT. It specifies CSVGLGQNTEAFF.